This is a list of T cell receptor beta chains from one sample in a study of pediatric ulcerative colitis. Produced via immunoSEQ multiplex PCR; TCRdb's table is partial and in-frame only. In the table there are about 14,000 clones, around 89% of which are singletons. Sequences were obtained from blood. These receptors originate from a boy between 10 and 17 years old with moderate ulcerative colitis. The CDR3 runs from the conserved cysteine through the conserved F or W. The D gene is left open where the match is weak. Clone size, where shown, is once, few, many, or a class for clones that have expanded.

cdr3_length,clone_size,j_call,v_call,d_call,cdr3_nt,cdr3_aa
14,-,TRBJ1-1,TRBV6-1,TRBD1,TGTGCCAGCAGTGGCAGGGGGATGAACACTGAAGCTTTCTTT,CASSGRGMNTEAFF
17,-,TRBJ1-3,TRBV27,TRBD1,TGTGCCAGCACTTCTTACGGACAGGGAATCTCTGGAAACACCATATATTTT,CASTSYGQGISGNTIYF
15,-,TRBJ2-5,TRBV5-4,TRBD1,TGTGCCAGCAGCTCCCGGGACAGGGTAAATGGGACCCAGTACTTC,CASSSRDRVNGTQYF
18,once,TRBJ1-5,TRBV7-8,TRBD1,TGTGCCAGCAGCTTAAGAATCACAGGGGGTTTGGGCAATCAGCCCCAGCATTTT,CASSLRITGGLGNQPQHF
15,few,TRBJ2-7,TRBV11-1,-,TGTGCCAGCAGCTCCCGGGACAAAGGCCCCTACGAGCAGTACTTC,CASSSRDKGPYEQYF
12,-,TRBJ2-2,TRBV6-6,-,TGTGCCAGCAGTCTTACCACCGGGGAGCTGTTTTTT,CASSLTTGELFF
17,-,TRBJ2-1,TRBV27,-,TGTGCCAGCAGTTTATCAAGAGTAGGGACGGCGGACAATGAGCAGTTCTTC,CASSLSRVGTADNEQFF
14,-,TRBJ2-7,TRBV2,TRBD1,TGTGCCAGCAGTGAAGGGACAGGTCCCTACGATCAGTACTTC,CASSEGTGPYDQYF
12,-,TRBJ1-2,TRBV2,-,TGTGCCTCCACGGGGGGGCAGGATGGCTACACCTTC,CASTGGQDGYTF
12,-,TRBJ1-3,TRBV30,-,TGTGCCTGGAGTGTACTTGGAAACACCATATATTTT,CAWSVLGNTIYF
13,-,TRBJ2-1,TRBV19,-,TGTGCCAGTAGTATAAGGCAGAACAATGAGCAGTTCTTC,CASSIRQNNEQFF
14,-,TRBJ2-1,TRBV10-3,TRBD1,TGTGCCATCAGGGGGACAGGCAAAAACAATGAGCAGTTCTTC,CAIRGTGKNNEQFF
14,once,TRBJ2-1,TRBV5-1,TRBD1,TGCGCCAGCAGCTTGGGCGACAGGGGCAATGAGCAGTTCTTC,CASSLGDRGNEQFF
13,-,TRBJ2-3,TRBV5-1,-,TGCGCCAGCAGCACCCTACTGGGAGATACGCAGTATTTT,CASSTLLGDTQYF
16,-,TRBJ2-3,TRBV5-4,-,TGTGCCAGCAGCTTGGGCAGTATGATCAGCACAGATACGCAGTATTTT,CASSLGSMISTDTQYF
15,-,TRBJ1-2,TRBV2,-,TGTGCCAGCAGTGTCTTGGGTCGGGGTAACTATGGCTACACCTTC,CASSVLGRGNYGYTF
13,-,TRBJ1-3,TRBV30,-,TGTGCCTGGAGCCGGACAGCAGGGAACACCATATATTTT,CAWSRTAGNTIYF
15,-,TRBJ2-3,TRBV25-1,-,TGTGCCAGCAGTGGATGGGCTGGGTCCACAGATACGCAGTATTTT,CASSGWAGSTDTQYF
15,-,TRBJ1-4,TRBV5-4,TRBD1,TGTGCCAGCAGCCTCCGGGACAGGGGTAATGAAAAACTGTTTTTT,CASSLRDRGNEKLFF
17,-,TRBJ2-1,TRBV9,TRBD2,TGTGCCAGCAGCGTAGATTCTTCGAGCGGGGGCTACAATGAGCAGTTCTTC,CASSVDSSSGGYNEQFF
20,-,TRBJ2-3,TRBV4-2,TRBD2,TGTGCCAGCAGCCACGGAACCGGGACTAGCGGGGGGGGTCCCACAGATACGCAGTATTTT,CASSHGTGTSGGGPTDTQYF
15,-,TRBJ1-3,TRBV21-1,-,TGTGCCAGCAGCAAAGCAGGACAGGATACGAACACCATATATTTT,CASSKAGQDTNTIYF
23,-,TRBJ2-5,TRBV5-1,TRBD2,TGCGCCAGCAGCTTCGGGCTCGGTTGGACTAGCAGGATGGGGGGATATTCCACAGAGACCCAGTACTTC,CASSFGLGWTSRMGGYSTETQYF
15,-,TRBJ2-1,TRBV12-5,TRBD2,TGTGCTAGTGGCCGGGGGACTAGCGCGTACAATGAGCAGTTCTTC,CASGRGTSAYNEQFF
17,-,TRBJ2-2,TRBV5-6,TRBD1,TGTGCCAGCAGCGTACGTTACTGGACAGGGGTTACCGGGGAGCTGTTTTTT,CASSVRYWTGVTGELFF
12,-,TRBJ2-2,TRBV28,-,TGTGCCACCATGGGGAGTACCGGGGAGCTGTTTTTT,CATMGSTGELFF
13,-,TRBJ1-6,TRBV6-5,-,TGTGCCAGCACCCAATCCTATAATTCACCCCTCCACTTT,CASTQSYNSPLHF
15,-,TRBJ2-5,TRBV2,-,TGTGCCAGCGGGGAGGACCGGCGGAGCCAAGAGACCCAGTACTTC,CASGEDRRSQETQYF
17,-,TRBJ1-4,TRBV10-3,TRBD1,TGTGCCATCAGTGAGCAGGGGGAAATAACAACTAATGAAAAACTGTTTTTT,CAISEQGEITTNEKLFF
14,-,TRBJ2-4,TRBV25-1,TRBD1,TGTGCCAGCAGTGAACCCGGGACAGTAAACATTCAGTACTTC,CASSEPGTVNIQYF
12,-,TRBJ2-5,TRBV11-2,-,TGTGCCAGCAGACGACAGCAAGAGACCCAGTACTTC,CASRRQQETQYF
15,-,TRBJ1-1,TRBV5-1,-,TGCGCCAGCAGCCCGGCGGGGGAAGGAAGCACTGAAGCTTTCTTT,CASSPAGEGSTEAFF
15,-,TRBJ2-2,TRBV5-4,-,TGTGCCAGCAGCTTCGGCGGGACCAACACCGGGGAGCTGTTTTTT,CASSFGGTNTGELFF
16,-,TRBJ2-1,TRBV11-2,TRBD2,TGTGCCAGCAGCTCCTATACTAGCGGCTCCTACAATGAGCAGTTCTTC,CASSSYTSGSYNEQFF
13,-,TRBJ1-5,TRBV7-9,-,TGTGCCAGCAGCTCCGGGGGCAATCAGCCCCAGCATTTT,CASSSGGNQPQHF
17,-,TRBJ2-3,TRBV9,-,TGTGCCAGCAGCTCGCCGGGGCAGAGTTATAGCACAGATACGCAGTATTTT,CASSSPGQSYSTDTQYF
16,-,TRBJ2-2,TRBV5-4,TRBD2,TGTGCCAGCAGCTTGGGGCCTAGCGGGGACACCGGGGAGCTGTTTTTT,CASSLGPSGDTGELFF
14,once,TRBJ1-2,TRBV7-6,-,TGTGCCAGCAGCTTATCGGGGGGTCGCTATGGCTACACCTTC,CASSLSGGRYGYTF
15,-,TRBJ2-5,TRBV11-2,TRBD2,TGTGCCAGCAGCTGGCGGGACGGGGGGGAAGAGACCCAGTACTTC,CASSWRDGGEETQYF
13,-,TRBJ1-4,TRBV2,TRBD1,TGTGCCAGCACGGGCGGGACAGGGGGCGGACTGTTTTTT,CASTGGTGGGLFF
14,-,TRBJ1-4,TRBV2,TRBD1,TGTGCCTATCAGGGGGACAGAATAAATGAAAAACTGTTTTTT,CAYQGDRINEKLFF
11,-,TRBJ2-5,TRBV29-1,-,TGCAGCGGGGGCCCTCAAGAGACCCAGTACTTC,CSGGPQETQYF
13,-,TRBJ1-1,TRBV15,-,TGTGCCACCAGAGGCGACAAAGGCACTGAAGCTTTCTTT,CATRGDKGTEAFF
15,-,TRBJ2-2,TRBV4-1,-,TGCGCCAGCAGCCAACCGGACGGAAACACCGGGGAGCTGTTTTTT,CASSQPDGNTGELFF
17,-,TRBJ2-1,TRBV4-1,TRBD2,TGCGCCAGCAGCCTAGAGGGGACTAGCGGGCTACGGAATGAGCAGTTCTTC,CASSLEGTSGLRNEQFF
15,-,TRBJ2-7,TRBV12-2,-,TGTGCAAGTCGCTTTAGTCTGAAAGGGGTCCCCGAGCAGTACTTC,CASRFSLKGVPEQYF
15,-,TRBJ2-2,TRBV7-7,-,TGTGCCAGCAGCTTAGCACCTAAAGGAACCGGGGAGCTGTTTTTT,CASSLAPKGTGELFF
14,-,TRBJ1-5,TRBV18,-,TGTGCCAGCTCATACGACAACGGTATTTCGCCCCAGCATTTT,CASSYDNGISPQHF
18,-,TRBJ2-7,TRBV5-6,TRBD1,TGTGCCAGCAGCTTTTGGAAAGAGAAGGGACAGGGTGTCTACGAGCAGTACTTC,CASSFWKEKGQGVYEQYF
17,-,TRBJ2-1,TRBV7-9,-,TGTGCCAGCAGAAGCTTAGGAGACGGGAGCTCCTACAATGAGCAGTTCTTC,CASRSLGDGSSYNEQFF
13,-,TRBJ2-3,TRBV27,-,TGTGCCAGCAGTACTCCCGGCACAGATACGCAGTATTTT,CASSTPGTDTQYF